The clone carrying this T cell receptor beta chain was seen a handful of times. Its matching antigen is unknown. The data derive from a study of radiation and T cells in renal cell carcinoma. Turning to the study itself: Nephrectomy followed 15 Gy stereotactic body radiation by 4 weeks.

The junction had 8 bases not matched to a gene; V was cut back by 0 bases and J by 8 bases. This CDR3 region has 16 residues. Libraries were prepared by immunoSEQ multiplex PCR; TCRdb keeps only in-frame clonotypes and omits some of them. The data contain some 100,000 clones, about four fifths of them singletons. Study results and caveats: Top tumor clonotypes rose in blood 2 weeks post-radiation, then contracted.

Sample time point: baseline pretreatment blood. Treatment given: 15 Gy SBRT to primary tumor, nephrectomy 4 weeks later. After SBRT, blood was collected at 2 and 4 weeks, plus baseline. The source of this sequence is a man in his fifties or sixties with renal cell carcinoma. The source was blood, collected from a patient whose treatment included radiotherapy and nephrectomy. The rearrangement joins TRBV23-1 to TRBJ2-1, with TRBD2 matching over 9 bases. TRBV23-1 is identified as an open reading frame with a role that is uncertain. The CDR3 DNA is TGCGCCAGCAGTCAATCCGATTGGACTAGCGTGGATGAGCAGTTCTTC. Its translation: CASSQSDWTSVDEQFF.